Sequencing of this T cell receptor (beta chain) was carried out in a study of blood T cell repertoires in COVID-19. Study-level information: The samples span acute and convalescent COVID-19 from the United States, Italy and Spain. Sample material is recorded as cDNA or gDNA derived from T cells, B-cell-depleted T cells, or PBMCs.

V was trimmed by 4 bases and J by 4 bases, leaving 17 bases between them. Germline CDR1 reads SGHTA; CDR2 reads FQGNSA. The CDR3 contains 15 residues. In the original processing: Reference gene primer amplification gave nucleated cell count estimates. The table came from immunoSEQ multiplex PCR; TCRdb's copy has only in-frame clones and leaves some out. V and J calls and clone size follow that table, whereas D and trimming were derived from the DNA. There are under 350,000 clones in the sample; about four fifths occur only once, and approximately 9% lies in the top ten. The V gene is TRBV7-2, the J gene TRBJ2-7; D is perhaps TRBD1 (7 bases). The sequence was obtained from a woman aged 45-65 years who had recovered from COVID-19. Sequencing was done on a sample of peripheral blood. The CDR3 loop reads CASSWEKTGRYEQYF. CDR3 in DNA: TGTGCCAGCAGCTGGGAAAAGACAGGGAGGTACGAGCAGTACTTC.